These T cell receptor beta chains were read from a single sample in a study of blood T cell repertoires in COVID-19. The data were produced by immunoSEQ multiplex PCR, yet TCRdb's version contains in-frame clones alone and is incomplete. Here the sample spans more than 45,000 clones, 85% to 90% being singletons. Sequencing used peripheral blood. These receptors were taken from a human donor in a cohort sampled during active COVID-19. Each CDR3 is given with its conserved first and last residue. D genes are given only for firm matches. Clone size is shown for a subset of rows, as once, few, many or a class of expanded clone.

TRBJ1-6,TRBD1,.,TRBV5-1,CASSGQEDSPLHF,TGCGCCAGCAGCGGACAGGAAGATTCACCCCTCCACTTT
TRBJ1-6,.,.,TRBV12-3/TRBV12-4,CASSLDKGSPLHF,TGTGCCAGCAGTTTAGATAAGGGGTCACCCCTCCACTTT
TRBJ2-3,TRBD2,.,TRBV7-9,CASSSPGGGLVTDTQYF,TGTGCCAGCAGTTCACCCGGCGGGGGACTAGTAACAGATACGCAGTATTTT
TRBJ2-2,TRBD1,.,TRBV6-6,CASSTGTGDPGELFF,TGTGCCAGCAGTACCGGGACAGGGGATCCCGGGGAGCTGTTTTTT
TRBJ2-7,TRBD2,.,TRBV5-1,CASSLALGLAAYEQYF,TGCGCCAGCAGCTTGGCCCTGGGACTAGCGGCCTACGAGCAGTACTTC
TRBJ2-6,TRBD1,.,TRBV20-1,CSASGQGYSGANVLTF,TGCAGTGCTAGTGGACAGGGCTATTCTGGGGCCAACGTCCTGACTTTC
TRBJ1-4,.,.,TRBV11-2,CASSDTGQRGATNEKLFF,TGTGCCAGCAGCGATACAGGGCAGCGAGGAGCAACTAATGAAAAACTGTTTTTT
TRBJ1-1,TRBD1,.,TRBV4-1,CASRPRSGQGNLSPEAFF,TGCGCCAGCAGACCCCGGTCGGGACAGGGAAATTTAAGTCCTGAAGCTTTCTTT
TRBJ2-5,.,.,TRBV19,CASSIGPSWQETQYF,TGTGCCAGTAGTATTGGCCCTAGCTGGCAAGAGACCCAGTACTTC
TRBJ1-5,.,.,TRBV27,CASSLAQGSRQHF,TGTGCCAGCAGTCTCGCTCAGGGCAGTCGCCAGCATTTT
TRBJ2-1,TRBD2,.,TRBV11-2,CASRRLAGGPNEQFF,TGTGCCAGCAGAAGACTAGCGGGAGGGCCTAATGAGCAGTTCTTC
TRBJ2-7,.,.,TRBV29-1,CSVTTGVPYEQYF,TGCAGCGTTACAACAGGCGTTCCCTACGAGCAGTACTTC
TRBJ2-1,.,.,TRBV30,CAWSVSPGEQFF,TGTGCCTGGAGTGTATCCCCGGGGGAGCAGTTCTTC
TRBJ2-2,TRBD1,once,TRBV5-1,CASRQGESVTGELFF,TGCGCCAGCCGGCAGGGGGAGTCTGTCACCGGGGAGCTGTTTTTT
TRBJ1-1,.,few,TRBV18,CASSPPGGPMNTEAFF,TGTGCCAGCTCACCACCCGGGGGACCTATGAACACTGAAGCTTTCTTT
TRBJ1-1,.,once,TRBV19,CASSVPAGRTEAFF,TGTGCCAGTAGTGTCCCGGCAGGGAGGACTGAAGCTTTCTTT
TRBJ1-2,.,once,TRBV12-5,CASGTQGPEGGYTF,TGTGCTAGTGGGACCCAAGGCCCCGAGGGCGGCTACACCTTC
TRBJ2-1,TRBD2,.,TRBV7-2,CASSLARGGLNEQFF,TGTGCCAGCAGCTTAGCGCGGGGGGGCCTTAATGAGCAGTTCTTC
TRBJ2-3,.,once,TRBV30,CAWGDSRNTQYF,TGTGCCTGGGGGGACTCCAGGAATACGCAGTATTTT
TRBJ1-6,.,.,TRBV5-6,CASSLLTVNSPLHF,TGTGCCAGCAGCTTGCTAACAGTAAATTCACCCCTCCACTTT
TRBJ2-7,.,.,TRBV30,CAWSLRQEQYF,TGTGCCTGGAGCTTACGACAGGAGCAGTACTTC
TRBJ2-7,.,.,TRBV6-5,CASRFRDLNYEQYF,TGTGCCAGCAGATTCCGGGACTTGAACTACGAGCAGTACTTC
TRBJ1-1,.,once,TRBV7-9,CASSRTTMNTEAFF,TGTGCCAGCAGCCGTACTACCATGAACACTGAAGCTTTCTTT
TRBJ1-6,TRBD1,.,TRBV19,CASSRPGQVNSPLHF,TGTGCCAGTAGTCGTCCGGGACAGGTTAATTCACCCCTCCACTTT
TRBJ2-5,TRBD2,.,TRBV27,CASRIAGAQETQYF,TGTGCCAGCAGAATAGCGGGAGCTCAAGAGACCCAGTACTTC
TRBJ2-7,.,.,TRBV7-3,CASSLMGASSYEQYF,TGTGCCAGCAGCTTGATGGGGGCCTCCTCCTACGAGCAGTACTTC
TRBJ1-4,.,.,TRBV29-1,CSVEADSTNEKLFF,TGCAGCGTTGAGGCGGACAGCACAAATGAAAAACTGTTTTTT
TRBJ1-1,.,.,TRBV12-3/TRBV12-4,CASSRQLNTEAFF,TGTGCCAGCAGCCGACAGTTAAACACTGAAGCTTTCTTT
TRBJ2-5,TRBD1,.,TRBV6-5,CASRRGRAETQYF,TGTGCCAGCAGGAGGGGGCGCGCAGAGACCCAGTACTTC
TRBJ2-2,TRBD2,.,TRBV6-5,CASSHWGGTGELFF,TGTGCCAGCAGCCACTGGGGGGGCACCGGGGAGCTGTTTTTT
TRBJ2-1,TRBD1,.,TRBV30,CAWAPGTAYNEQFF,TGTGCCTGGGCCCCCGGGACAGCCTACAATGAGCAGTTCTTC
TRBJ2-2,.,.,TRBV6-1,CASSELVGYTGELFF,TGTGCCAGCAGTGAACTAGTAGGTTACACCGGGGAGCTGTTTTTT
TRBJ1-1,.,.,TRBV2,CASSLQGRETEAFF,TGTGCCAGCAGCTTACAGGGAAGGGAGACTGAAGCTTTCTTT
TRBJ2-7,TRBD1,.,TRBV18,CASSPETGVSEQYF,TGTGCCAGCTCACCGGAAACAGGGGTTAGCGAGCAGTACTTC
TRBJ2-5,TRBD1,.,TRBV5-1,CASSAGQESPTQETQYF,TGCGCCAGCAGCGCGGGACAGGAGAGTCCAACCCAAGAGACCCAGTACTTC
TRBJ1-1,TRBD1,once,TRBV5-1,CASGTGLNTEAFF,TGCGCCAGCGGGACAGGTTTGAACACTGAAGCTTTCTTT
TRBJ2-7,.,.,TRBV6-5,CASSFSGGSSYEQYF,TGTGCCAGCTCATTCTCGGGCGGGTCCTCCTACGAGCAGTACTTC
TRBJ1-1,TRBD1,.,TRBV24-1,CATSEGGQGNTEAFF,TGTGCCACCAGTGAAGGAGGACAGGGGAACACTGAAGCTTTCTTT
TRBJ1-2,.,.,TRBV2,CASSTQGQRYGYTF,TGTGCCAGCAGCACTCAGGGGCAGAGGTATGGCTACACCTTC
TRBJ1-2,.,.,TRBV3-1/TRBV3-2,CASSQDSRYYGYTF,TGTGCCAGCAGCCAAGATAGCCGTTACTATGGCTACACCTTC
TRBJ2-7,.,few,TRBV10-3,CAISQGFYEQYF,TGTGCCATCAGTCAGGGTTTCTACGAGCAGTACTTC
TRBJ2-7,TRBD1,.,TRBV5-4,CASSGTGGYEQYF,TGTGCCAGCAGCGGAACAGGGGGCTACGAGCAGTACTTC
TRBJ1-5,.,.,TRBV19,CASRQTGTSNQPQHF,TGTGCCAGTAGGCAGACCGGGACAAGCAATCAGCCCCAGCATTTT
TRBJ2-6,TRBD1,.,TRBV29-1,CSVGGQGAAGANVLTF,TGCAGCGTTGGGGGTCAGGGGGCGGCTGGGGCCAACGTCCTGACTTTC
TRBJ2-1,TRBD1,once,TRBV19,CASSTQTGVEQFF,TGTGCCAGTAGTACCCAGACAGGGGTCGAGCAGTTCTTC
TRBJ1-4,TRBD1,.,TRBV6-5,CASSYAETGGDEKLFF,TGTGCCAGCAGTTACGCCGAGACAGGGGGTGATGAAAAACTGTTTTTT
TRBJ2-7,.,.,TRBV4-1,CASSQTSMGLANEQYF,TGCGCCAGCAGCCAGACCTCAATGGGGCTGGCCAACGAGCAGTACTTC
TRBJ2-1,.,.,TRBV24-1,CATSDLRVASNEQFF,TGTGCCACCAGTGATTTGCGCGTAGCGTCGAATGAGCAGTTCTTC
TRBJ1-2,.,few,TRBV6-1,CASSERGAPLPSGYTF,TGTGCCAGCAGTGAGCGGGGGGCGCCGCTCCCATCTGGCTACACCTTC
TRBJ1-2,TRBD1,.,TRBV18,CASSPSTGGRWGYTF,TGTGCCAGCTCACCATCGACAGGGGGCCGGTGGGGCTACACCTTC